The 30 T cell receptor beta chains reported below all come from one sample, sequenced in a study of OX40 agonist ivuxolimab in advanced cancers. Receptor libraries were prepared by the immunoSEQ multiplex PCR assay. This immuneACCESS table, as held by TCRdb, lists in-frame sequences with V and J called but not all clones. Of the missing ones, under half trace to an unresolved V gene in checked studies; the others have no known cause. The sample profile shows under 80,000 clones; roughly nine tenths of them were found once. Approximately 0.76% of the sample is held by the ten biggest clonotypes. The input for sequencing was CD4+ or CD8+ T cells sorted from blood, taken in a trial of the OX40 agonist ivuxolimab. Receptors were obtained from an adult with an advanced solid tumor such as melanoma, head and neck, liver or kidney cancer.

This clone came up a few times. This chain uses TRBV27 with TRBJ1-5; 9 bases agree with TRBD1. The V segment lost 4 bases and the J segment 0 bases; nucleotides outside the gene matches: 4. Germline V gene data show CDR1 as MNHEY and CDR2 as SMNVEV (reference sequence). This CDR3 comprises 16 residues. The CDR3, as DNA: TGTGCCAGCAGTTCCGGGACAGGGAATAGCAATCAGCCCCAGCATTTT. Translated: CASSSGTGNSNQPQHF.

The genes are TRBV15 and TRBJ1-2; possibly TRBD1 for D (6 bases). The CDR3 is made up of 15 amino acids. V dropped 1 base and J dropped 3 bases, with 12 bases sitting between them. Looked up from germline, CDR1 is LNHNV and CDR2 is YYDKDF (reference sequence). The CDR3 region has the DNA TGTGCCACCAGCAGAGGGGAAGGGGGACACTATGGCTACACCTTC. Its translation is CATSRGEGGHYGYTF.

The rearrangement links TRBV11-2 to TRBJ1-1, with D hard to call. Germline V gives CDR1 SGHAT, CDR2 FQNNGV. The CDR3 consists of 16 residues. Trimming removed 5 bases from V and 0 bases from J, with 16 bases in between. CDR3 sequence (DNA): TGTGCCAGCAGCCCTGGAGAGGGAAGGTTGAACACTGAAGCTTTCTTT. Amino acid sequence: CASSPGEGRLNTEAFF.

The V and J genes are TRBV5-6 and TRBJ1-2; D not certain. This CDR3 contains 14 residues. V lost 1 base, J lost 12 bases, and 19 bases lay in between. In germline, CDR1 is SGHDT, CDR2 YYEEEE. The CDR3 bases are TGTGCCAGCAGCTTGTCGGACCCCTCGCTATCACACACCTTC. Translation: CASSLSDPSLSHTF.

The chain links TRBV29-1 to TRBJ2-1; 8 bases fit TRBD2. Per germline, CDR1 SQVTM and CDR2 ANQGSEA. V was clipped by 4 bases and J by 1 base; unmatched bases: 9. This CDR3 contains 16 residues. CDR3 loop: CSVGSTSGGSYNEQFF. CDR3 coding DNA: TGCAGCGTTGGGTCAACTAGCGGTGGGTCCTACAATGAGCAGTTCTTC.

In this sample, this clone turned up once. The chain uses TRBV30 and TRBJ1-1, with D unresolved. The CDR3 has 16 amino acids. Trimming removed 0 bases from V and 5 bases from J, with 19 bases in between. Germline lookup yields CDR1 GTSNPN and CDR2 SVGIG (reference sequence). The DNA of the CDR3 is TGTGCCTGGAGTGTACTCCCGGCGAGTGAGGCGACTGAAGCTTTCTTT. It yields the protein CAWSVLPASEATEAFF. The full variable domain, rest sourced from reference TRBV30 and TRBJ1-1, is SQTIHQWPATLVQPVGSPLSLECTVEGTSNPNLYWYRQAAGRGLQLLFYSVGIGQISSEVPQNLSASRPQDRQFILSSKKLLLSDSGFYLCAWSVLPASEATEAFFGQGTRLTVV.

The J gene is TRBJ2-5, the V gene TRBV5-5; D may be TRBD2 (6 bases). The CDR3 consists of 13 residues. The germline V gene encodes CDR1 SGHKS and CDR2 YYEKEE (reference sequence). The ends were cut back, 0 bases at V and 5 bases at J, with 8 bases in the middle. The CDR3 sequence: CASSLVSGETQYF. The CDR3 DNA follows: TGTGCCAGCAGCTTGGTTAGCGGCGAGACCCAGTACTTC.

The genes are TRBV7-3 and TRBJ2-2; 8 bases are shared with TRBD2. J gave up 1 base and V 2 bases, and 0 bases lay outside the gene matches. This CDR3 spans 15 amino acids. Germline values: CDR1 SGHTA, CDR2 FQGTGA. CDR3 DNA sequence: TGTGCCAGCAGCTTAGCGGGAGGGAACACCGGGGAGCTGTTTTTT. Translated: CASSLAGGNTGELFF.

The chain uses TRBV9 and TRBJ2-6; 7 nucleotides match TRBD1. Losses at the gene ends were 4 bases for V and 1 base for J; bases not matched to a gene: 11. Germline V gene lookup returns CDR1 SGDLS and CDR2 YYNGEE. The CDR3 consists of 18 residues. The CDR3 spells CASSPRTGTPSGANVLTF. DNA for the CDR3: TGTGCCAGCAGCCCCCGGACAGGAACCCCTTCTGGGGCCAACGTCCTGACTTTC.

This clone was seen a few times. V gene TRBV7-3 combines with J gene TRBJ1-3; a weak D match, TRBD1 (5 bases). The CDR3 has 13 amino acids. V dropped 5 bases and J dropped 4 bases, with 9 bases sitting between them. Germline loops: CDR1 SGHTA, CDR2 FQGTGA. The CDR3 DNA is TGTGCCAGCAGCGCAGGACAAGGAAACACCATATATTTT. It specifies CASSAGQGNTIYF.

The chain joins TRBV7-2 to TRBJ2-3; D unresolved. This CDR3 region has 12 residues. V shed 5 bases and J shed 2 bases, with 5 bases lying between them. The germline CDR1 and CDR2 sequences are SGHTA and FQGNSA. This CDR3 reads CASSASTDTQYF. CDR3 DNA: TGTGCCAGCAGCGCCTCCACAGATACGCAGTATTTT.

This chain links TRBV5-1 with TRBJ2-2; TRBD1 or TRBD2 may be the D gene (5 bases each). Trimming removed 0 bases from V and 3 bases from J, with 15 bases in between. CDR3 size: 17 residues. Germline V gives CDR1 SGHRS, CDR2 YFSETQ. The CDR3 region is CASSLVRAGMDTGELFF. CDR3 nucleotides: TGCGCCAGCAGCTTGGTGAGGGCAGGGATGGACACCGGGGAGCTGTTTTTT.

This rearrangement joins TRBV29-1 to TRBJ1-3; 9 nucleotides agree with TRBD1. Per the germline V gene, CDR1 is SQVTM and CDR2 is ANQGSEA. The CDR3 consists of 18 residues. The V gene end was trimmed by 2 bases and the J gene end by 2 bases; junction bases not matched to a gene: 13. CDR3 in amino acids: CSVEFWPGTGRTGNTIYF. In nucleotides, the CDR3 is TGCAGCGTTGAATTTTGGCCTGGGACAGGGCGCACTGGAAACACCATATATTTT.

The chain recombines TRBV5-4 with TRBJ1-2, with D maybe TRBD1 (5 bases). V lost 4 bases and J lost 0, with 13 bases in between. The CDR3 runs 15 residues. Germline V CDR1 and CDR2: SGHNT, YYREEE (reference sequence). CDR3 protein: CASSPGHITNYGYTF. In DNA form, the CDR3 reads TGTGCCAGCAGCCCAGGACACATAACTAACTATGGCTACACCTTC.

The V gene is TRBV4-2, the J gene TRBJ1-3; no clear D gene. Germline CDR1 LGHNA, CDR2 YNFKEQ. The CDR3 length is 17 residues. V shed 1 base and J shed 2 bases, with 15 bases lying between them. The CDR3 reads CASSQGSRLGAGNTIYF. In DNA, the CDR3 is TGTGCCAGCAGCCAAGGTAGTAGGCTAGGAGCTGGAAACACCATATATTTT.

The chain's CDR3 is CASRLSPISGAGETQYF. CDR3 in DNA: TGTGCCAGCAGACTATCCCCAATTTCCGGGGCTGGGGAGACCCAGTACTTC. V and J are TRBV28 and TRBJ2-5; the D gene could be TRBD1 or TRBD2 (5 bases each). Germline CDR1 is MDHEN and CDR2 is SYDVKM. The germline V and J ends were trimmed by 6 bases and 5 bases, with 25 bases remaining between them. The CDR3 totals 17 residues. The full variable domain, its missing parts supplied by reference TRBV28 and TRBJ2-5, is DVKVTQSSRYLVKRTGEKVFLECVQDMDHENMFWYRQDPGLGLRLIYFSYDVKMKEKGDIPEGYSVSREKKERFSLILESASTNQTSMYLCASRLSPISGAGETQYFGPGTRLLVL.

The gene calls are TRBV7-8 and TRBJ2-5, with D tentatively TRBD1 or TRBD2 (7 bases each). Germline V lookup: CDR1 SGHVS, CDR2 FQNEAQ. This CDR3 has 15 amino acids. Trimming shortened V by 4 bases and J by 2 bases, and 14 bases separated the two germline ends. Here the CDR3 DNA reads TGTGCCAGCAGCTCCCCAGGGGGGGCTCAAGAGACCCAGTACTTC. It yields the protein CASSSPGGAQETQYF.

This clone was picked up one time. The rearrangement uses TRBV11-2 and TRBJ1-1, with TRBD1 matching 7 bases. Trimming removed 4 bases from V and 1 base from J; junction bases left unmatched: 9. The germline CDR1 and CDR2 sequences are SGHAT and FQNNGV. This CDR3 comprises 16 residues. CDR3 nucleotide sequence: TGTGCCAGCAGCTACACCGGGACAGCGACGAACACTGAAGCTTTCTTT. Its protein is CASSYTGTATNTEAFF.

This CDR3 is CASSPLSGTAVGEQFF. CDR3 bases: TGTGCCAGCAGCCCACTCTCCGGGACAGCGGTGGGTGAGCAGTTCTTC. This rearrangement joins TRBV14 to TRBJ2-1; 7 nucleotides match TRBD1. Germline V gene sequence: CDR1 SGHDN, CDR2 FVKESK. V lost 4 bases to trimming and J lost 9 bases; unmatched junction nucleotides: 15. CDR3 length equals 16 residues.

The chain has TRBV7-8 and TRBJ2-3; TRBD1 is a possible D gene (6 bases). The CDR3 length is 14 residues. Germline V lookup: CDR1 SGHVS, CDR2 FQNEAQ. Trimming left V 5 bases short and J 4 bases short, with 13 bases between. CDR3 coding DNA: TGTGCCAGCAGCCCAGGGGCCTCCCCAGATACGCAGTATTTT. This sequence encodes CASSPGASPDTQYF.

Here the CDR3 reads CASSATGASYEQYF. In DNA, the CDR3 is TGTGCCAGCAGCGCCACAGGGGCTTCCTACGAGCAGTACTTC. The gene calls are TRBV11-2 and TRBJ2-7, with 7 bases fitting TRBD1. This CDR3 is 14 amino acids long. The V segment lost 5 bases and the J segment 1 base; nucleotides outside the gene matches: 5. CDR1 is SGHAT, CDR2 FQNNGV, per germline.

This CDR3 is CASSAIQGQSTEAFF. The CDR3 DNA is TGCGCCAGCAGCGCTATACAGGGGCAGAGCACTGAAGCTTTCTTT. The chain carries TRBV5-1 and TRBJ1-1, with 7 bases aligning to TRBD1. This CDR3 has 15 amino acids. Trimming cost V 4 bases and J 4 bases; bases outside gene matches: 10. In germline, CDR1 is SGHRS, CDR2 YFSETQ.

V usage is TRBV6-1 and J usage is TRBJ2-7; possible D gene TRBD2, 6 bases. Germline lookup yields CDR1 MNHNS and CDR2 SASEGT. The germline V and J ends were trimmed by 1 base and 7 bases, with 14 bases remaining between them. This CDR3 region has 14 residues. This CDR3 is CASSEGGSREEQYF. In DNA form, the CDR3 reads TGTGCCAGCAGTGAAGGGGGCAGCCGGGAGGAGCAGTACTTC.

This chain links TRBV4-3 with TRBJ1-2; D might be TRBD1 (6 bases). Trimming left V 4 bases short and J 7 bases short, with 19 bases between. This CDR3 region has 15 residues. The germline V gene has CDR1 LGHNA and CDR2 YSLEER. The CDR3, as DNA: TGCGCCAGCAGCCCACAGAGGGGGGCGAGGGGTGGCTACACCTTC. Translated: CASSPQRGARGGYTF.

The chain couples TRBV25-1 to TRBJ2-6; perhaps TRBD1 as D (6 bases). Germline values: CDR1 MGHDK, CDR2 SYGVNS. The CDR3 covers 16 residues. Trimming took off 7 bases at V and 0 bases at J, with 13 bases between the two ends. The CDR3 sequence: CASTAHRDSGANVLTF. CDR3 nucleotide sequence: TGTGCCAGCACAGCACACAGGGACTCTGGGGCCAACGTCCTGACTTTC.

V gene TRBV19 combines with J gene TRBJ1-1; D might be TRBD1 (5 bases). Germline V gene lookup returns CDR1 LNHDA and CDR2 SQIVND (reference sequence). The length of the CDR3 is 14 residues. The ends were cut back, 3 bases at V and 4 bases at J, with 12 bases in the middle. In DNA, the CDR3 is TGTGCCAGTAGTATTTCAGGGAGAGCCACTGAAGCTTTCTTT. Residues: CASSISGRATEAFF.

This clone came up once. The rearrangement links TRBV6-5 to TRBJ1-5, with a weak D call TRBD1 (5 bases). The V and J ends lost 2 bases and 10 bases respectively, with 12 bases between them. CDR3 length equals 13 residues. Germline lookup yields CDR1 MNHEY and CDR2 SVGAGI. DNA for the CDR3: TGTGCCAGCAGTTACGCAGGCCAGGGACCCCAGCATTTT. It translates to CASSYAGQGPQHF.

This clone was seen just once. The chain links TRBV5-1 to TRBJ1-1; D call uncertain. This CDR3 region has 14 residues. Germline loops: CDR1 SGHRS, CDR2 YFSETQ. V lost 5 bases and J lost 1, with 12 bases in between. CDR3 in DNA: TGCGCCAGCAGATTCGTTGCCGCGAACACTGAAGCTTTCTTT. It specifies CASRFVAANTEAFF.

This chain uses TRBV7-9 with TRBJ1-2; TRBD1 might be the D (6 bases). Trimming took off 3 bases at V and 1 base at J, with 12 bases between the two ends. The CDR3 runs to 15 residues. Germline V gives CDR1 SEHNR, CDR2 FQNEAQ (reference sequence). The CDR3 nucleotides read TGTGCCAGCAGCTTTACCAGGGGAGATAACTATGGCTACACCTTC. Encoded protein: CASSFTRGDNYGYTF.

This rearrangement joins TRBV6-5 to TRBJ2-7, with D perhaps assigned TRBD1 or TRBD2 (5 bases each). The CDR3 loop spans 16 amino acids. From germline, CDR1 is MNHEY and CDR2 SVGAGI. V was pared by 0 bases and J by 4 bases, with 16 bases between. CDR3: CASSYSSQTGLYEQYF. The CDR3 DNA is TGTGCCAGCAGTTACTCAAGCCAGACGGGGCTATACGAGCAGTACTTC.